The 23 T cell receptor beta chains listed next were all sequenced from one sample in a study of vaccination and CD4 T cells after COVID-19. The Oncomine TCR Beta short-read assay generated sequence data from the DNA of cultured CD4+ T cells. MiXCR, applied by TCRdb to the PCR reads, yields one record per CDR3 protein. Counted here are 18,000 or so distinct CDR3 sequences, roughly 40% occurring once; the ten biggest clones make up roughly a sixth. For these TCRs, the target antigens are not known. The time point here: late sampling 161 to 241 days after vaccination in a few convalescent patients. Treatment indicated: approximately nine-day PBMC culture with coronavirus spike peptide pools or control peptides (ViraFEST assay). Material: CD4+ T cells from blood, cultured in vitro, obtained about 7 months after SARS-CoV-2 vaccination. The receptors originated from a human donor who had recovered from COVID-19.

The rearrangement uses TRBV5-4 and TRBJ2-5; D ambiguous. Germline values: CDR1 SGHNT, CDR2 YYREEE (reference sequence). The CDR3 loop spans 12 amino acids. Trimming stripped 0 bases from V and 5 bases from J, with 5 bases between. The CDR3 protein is CASSLEWETQYF. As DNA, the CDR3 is TGTGCCAGCAGCTTGGAGTGGGAGACCCAGTACTTC.

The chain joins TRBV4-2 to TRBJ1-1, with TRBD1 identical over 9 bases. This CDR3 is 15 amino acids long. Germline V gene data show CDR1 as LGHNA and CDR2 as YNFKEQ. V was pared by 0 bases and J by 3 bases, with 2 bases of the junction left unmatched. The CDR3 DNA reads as TGTGCCAGCAGCCAAGAGTGGACAGGGGACACTGAAGCTTTCTTT. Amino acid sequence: CASSQEWTGDTEAFF.

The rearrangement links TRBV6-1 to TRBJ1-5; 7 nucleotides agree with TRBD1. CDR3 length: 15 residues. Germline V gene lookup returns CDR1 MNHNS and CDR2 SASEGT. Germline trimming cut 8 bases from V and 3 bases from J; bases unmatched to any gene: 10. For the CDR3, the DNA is TGTGCCAGCGCCCTATTGGGGACAGACAATCAGCCCCAGCATTTT. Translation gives CASALLGTDNQPQHF.

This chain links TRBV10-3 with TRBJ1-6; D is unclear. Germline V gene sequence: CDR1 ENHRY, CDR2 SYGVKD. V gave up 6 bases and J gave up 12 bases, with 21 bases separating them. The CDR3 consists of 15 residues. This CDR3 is CAIRLRIVRALPLHF. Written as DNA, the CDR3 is TGTGCCATCAGACTCAGGATTGTTCGTGCTTTACCCCTCCACTTT.

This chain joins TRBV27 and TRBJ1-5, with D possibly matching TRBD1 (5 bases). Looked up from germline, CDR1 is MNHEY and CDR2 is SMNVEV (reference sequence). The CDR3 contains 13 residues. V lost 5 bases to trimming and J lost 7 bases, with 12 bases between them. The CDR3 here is CASSIDRGQPQHF. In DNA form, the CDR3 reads TGTGCCAGCAGTATCGACAGAGGGCAGCCCCAGCATTTT.

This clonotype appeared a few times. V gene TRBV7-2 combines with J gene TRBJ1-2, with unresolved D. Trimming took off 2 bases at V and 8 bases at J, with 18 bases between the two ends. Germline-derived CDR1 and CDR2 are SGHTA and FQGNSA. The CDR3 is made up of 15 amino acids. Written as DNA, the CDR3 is TGTGCCAGCAGCTTATGGCAAGGCCAGCCTGAAGGCTACACCTTC. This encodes CASSLWQGQPEGYTF.

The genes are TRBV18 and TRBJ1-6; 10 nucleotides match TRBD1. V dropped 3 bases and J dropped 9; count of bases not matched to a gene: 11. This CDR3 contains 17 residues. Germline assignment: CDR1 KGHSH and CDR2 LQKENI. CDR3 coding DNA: TGTGCCAGCTCACCGGCCGGGACAGGGGCTTGGGTTTCACCCCTCCACTTT. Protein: CASSPAGTGAWVSPLHF.

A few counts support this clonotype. In DNA, the CDR3 is TGTGCCAGCAGCTTAGTGGACGAGCAGTACTTC. The encoded protein is CASSLVDEQYF. The chain joins TRBV7-9 to TRBJ2-7, with D unresolved. The germline V gene has CDR1 SEHNR and CDR2 FQNEAQ (reference sequence). The CDR3 loop spans 11 amino acids. Trimming removed 1 base at V and 5 bases at J, with 3 bases between. Using reference TRBV7-9 and TRBJ2-7 for the parts outside the CDR3, the full variable domain is DTGVSQNPRHKITKRGQNVTFRCDPISEHNRLYWYRQTLGQGPEFLTYFQNEAQLEKSRLLSDRFSAERPKGSFSTLEIQRTEQGDSAMYLCASSLVDEQYFGPGTRLTVT.

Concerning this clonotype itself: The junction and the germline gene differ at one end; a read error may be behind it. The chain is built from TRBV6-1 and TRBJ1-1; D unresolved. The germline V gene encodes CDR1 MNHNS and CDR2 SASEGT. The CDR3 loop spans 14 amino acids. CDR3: CAGSESAVNTEAFF. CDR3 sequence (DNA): TGTGCCGGCAGTGAATCGGCAGTTAACACTGAAGCTTTCTTT.

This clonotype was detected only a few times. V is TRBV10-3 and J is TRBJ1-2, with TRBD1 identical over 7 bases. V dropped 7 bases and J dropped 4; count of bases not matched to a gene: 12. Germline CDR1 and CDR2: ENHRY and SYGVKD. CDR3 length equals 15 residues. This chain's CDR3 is CAITNDREGFYGYTF. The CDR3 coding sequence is TGTGCCATCACCAACGACAGGGAAGGATTCTATGGCTACACCTTC.

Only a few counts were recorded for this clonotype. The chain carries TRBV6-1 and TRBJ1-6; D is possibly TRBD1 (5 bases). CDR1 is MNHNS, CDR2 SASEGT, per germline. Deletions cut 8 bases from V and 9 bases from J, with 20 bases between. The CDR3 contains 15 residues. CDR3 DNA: TGTGCCAGCCGGAAGTGGGCAGGGAGGACTTCACCCCTCCACTTT. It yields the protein CASRKWAGRTSPLHF.

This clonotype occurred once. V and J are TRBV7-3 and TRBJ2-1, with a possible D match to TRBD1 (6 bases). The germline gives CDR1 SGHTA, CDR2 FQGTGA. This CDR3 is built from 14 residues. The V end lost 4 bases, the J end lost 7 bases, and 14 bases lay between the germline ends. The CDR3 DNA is TGTGCCAGCAGCTCCCCTCTAGGGGGTAATGAGCAGTTCTTC. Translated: CASSSPLGGNEQFF.

This CDR3 is CASSWGAGNTEAFF. The CDR3, as DNA: TGTGCCAGCAGTTGGGGGGCCGGGAACACTGAAGCTTTCTTT. J is TRBJ1-1 and V is TRBV2; possible D gene TRBD1, 6 bases. Per the germline V gene, CDR1 is SNHLY and CDR2 is FYNNEI. CDR3 size: 14 residues. The V end lost 5 bases, the J end lost 1 base, and 11 bases lay between the germline ends.

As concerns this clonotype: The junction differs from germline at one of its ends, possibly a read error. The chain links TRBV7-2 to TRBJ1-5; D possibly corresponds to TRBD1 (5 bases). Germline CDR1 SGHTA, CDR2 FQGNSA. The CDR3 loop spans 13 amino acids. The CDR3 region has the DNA TGTGCCGGCAGCGGGGGGGGGAGTCAGCCCCAGCATTTT. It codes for CAGSGGGSQPQHF.

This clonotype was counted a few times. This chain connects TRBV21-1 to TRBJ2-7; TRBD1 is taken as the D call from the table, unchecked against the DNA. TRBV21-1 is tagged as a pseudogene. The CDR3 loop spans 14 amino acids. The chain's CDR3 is CASSPRDSAYEQYF. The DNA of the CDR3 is TGTGCCAGCAGCCCACGGGACAGCGCCTACGAGCAGTACTTC.

The DNA for the CDR3 is TGTGCCATCAGTGTAGGACAGGTCCGGTCCTACGAGCAGTACTTC. This encodes CAISVGQVRSYEQYF. The chain uses TRBV10-3 and TRBJ2-7, with TRBD1 matching 7 bases. The CDR3 contains 15 residues. CDR1 and CDR2 from the germline V gene are ENHRY and SYGVKD. V shed 4 bases and J 1 base; nucleotides not matched to a gene: 7.

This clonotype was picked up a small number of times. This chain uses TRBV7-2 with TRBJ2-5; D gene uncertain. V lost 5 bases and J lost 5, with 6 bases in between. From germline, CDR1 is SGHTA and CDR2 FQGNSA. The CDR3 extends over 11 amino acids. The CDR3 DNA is TGTGCCAGCAGCGTACAGGAGACCCAGTACTTC. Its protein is CASSVQETQYF.

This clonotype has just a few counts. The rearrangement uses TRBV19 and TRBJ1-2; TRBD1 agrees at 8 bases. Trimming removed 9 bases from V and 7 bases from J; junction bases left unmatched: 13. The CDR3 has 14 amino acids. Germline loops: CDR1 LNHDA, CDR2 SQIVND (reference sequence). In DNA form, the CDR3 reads TGTGCCAGCGCAGGGGGCGCCGAGGCCCTTGGCTACACCTTC. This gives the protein CASAGGAEALGYTF.

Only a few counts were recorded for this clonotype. DNA of the CDR3: TGTGCCAGCAGCTTAGCGGGCAACACAGATACGCAGTATTTT. Its translation is CASSLAGNTDTQYF. The chain is built from TRBV7-2 and TRBJ2-3; D ambiguous. In germline, CDR1 is SGHTA, CDR2 FQGNSA. V lost 0 bases to trimming and J lost 2 bases, with 6 bases between them. The CDR3 is made up of 14 amino acids.

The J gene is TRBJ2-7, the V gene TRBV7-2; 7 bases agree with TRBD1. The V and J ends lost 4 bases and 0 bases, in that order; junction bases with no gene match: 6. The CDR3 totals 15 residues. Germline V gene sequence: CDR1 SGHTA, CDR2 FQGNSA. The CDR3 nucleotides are TGTGCCAGCAGCTCACAGGGGTCACGCTCCTACGAGCAGTACTTC. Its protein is CASSSQGSRSYEQYF.

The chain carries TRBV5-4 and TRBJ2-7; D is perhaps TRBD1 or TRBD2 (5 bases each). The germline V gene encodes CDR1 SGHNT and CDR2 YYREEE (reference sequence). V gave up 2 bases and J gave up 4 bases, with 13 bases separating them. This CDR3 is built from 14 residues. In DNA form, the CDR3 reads TGTGCCAGCAGCTTACCCGGGACCGCATACGAGCAGTACTTC. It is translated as CASSLPGTAYEQYF.

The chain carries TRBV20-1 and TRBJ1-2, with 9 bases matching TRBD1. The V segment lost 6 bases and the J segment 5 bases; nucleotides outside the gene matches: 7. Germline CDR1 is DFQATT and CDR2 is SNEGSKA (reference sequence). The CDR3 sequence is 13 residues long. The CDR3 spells CSATTGQGYGYTF. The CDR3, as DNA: TGCAGTGCCACCACGGGACAGGGTTATGGCTACACCTTC.

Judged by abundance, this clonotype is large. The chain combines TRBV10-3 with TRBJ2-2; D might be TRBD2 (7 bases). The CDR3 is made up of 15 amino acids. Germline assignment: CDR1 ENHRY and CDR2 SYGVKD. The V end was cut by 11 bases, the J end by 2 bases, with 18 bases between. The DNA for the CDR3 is TGTGCCTCGAGGGGGGGGCTCGAAAACACCGGGGAGCTGTTTTTT. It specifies CASRGGLENTGELFF.